The clone carrying this TCR beta chain was picked up many times. No antigen is known for it. This CDR3 contains 16 residues. Germline V gives CDR1 SGHRS, CDR2 YFSETQ. V shed 3 bases, J shed 6 bases, and the junction held 10 bases outside the gene matches. The data are from a study of CD8 T cells in ankylosing spondylitis. General study results and limits: Matched synovial fluid from ankylosing spondylitis patients was reported to be enriched for disease-linked clones.

TCRdb re-called the 5' RACE reads with MiXCR, one entry per CDR3 protein. The table lists tens of thousands of distinct CDR3 sequences, roughly 5.2% of them singletons. Sequenced: blood, either unsorted or a sorted T cell fraction (not recorded which). This TCR derives from a male donor with ankylosing spondylitis or in good health (not recorded which). V gene TRBV5-1 combines with J gene TRBJ2-1; 9 nucleotides line up with TRBD2. For the CDR3, the DNA is TGCGCCAGCAGCTCTTTCCCGGGACTAGCCTCCAATGAGCAGTTCTTC. Translated: CASSSFPGLASNEQFF.